This T cell receptor beta chain came from a study of glioma-infiltrating T cells. As for this clonotype: Its antigen is as yet unknown.

CDR1 and CDR2 (germline): DFQATT, SNEGSKA (reference sequence). Germline trimming cut 5 bases from V and 6 bases from J; bases unmatched to any gene: 6. The CDR3 consists of 13 residues. Amplification of TCR alpha and beta CDR3 regions from RNA used iRepertoire nested multiplex PCR. TCRdb reprocessed the multiplex PCR reads via MiXCR and lists one record per CDR3 protein. In the table there are 150,000 or so distinct CDR3 sequences, about two fifths of which are singletons. General study points: Gliomas, especially low-grade, showed above-expected tissue-blood divergence; non-neoplastic patients showed below.

Input material: glioma tissue, nonneoplastic brain tissue, or PBMCs (not recorded which). The TCR was taken from a human donor with low-grade glioma or glioblastoma, undergoing nonglioma brain surgery, or in good health (not recorded which). The chain employs TRBV20-1 and TRBJ2-7, with 11 bases identical to TRBD1. CDR3 in DNA: TGCAGTGCTCTCCAGGACAGGGGGCTCGAGCAGTACTTC. As protein: CSALQDRGLEQYF.